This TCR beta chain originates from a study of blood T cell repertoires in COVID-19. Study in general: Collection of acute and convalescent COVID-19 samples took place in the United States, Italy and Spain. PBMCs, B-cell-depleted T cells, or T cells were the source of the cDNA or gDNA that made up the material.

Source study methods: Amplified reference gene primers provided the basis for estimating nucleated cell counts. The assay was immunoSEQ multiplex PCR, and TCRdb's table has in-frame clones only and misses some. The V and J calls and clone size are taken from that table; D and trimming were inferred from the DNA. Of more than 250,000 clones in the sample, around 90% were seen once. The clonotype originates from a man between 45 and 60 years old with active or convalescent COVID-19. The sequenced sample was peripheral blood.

CDR3 in DNA: TGTGCCAGTAGTACCCCTAGCGCGCGAGGGTACAATGAGCAGTTCTTC. This sequence encodes CASSTPSARGYNEQFF. This sequence joins TRBV19 and TRBJ2-1, with D perhaps matching TRBD2 (6 bases). V was shortened by 4 bases and J by 4 bases, with 17 bases between the two germline ends. This CDR3 has 16 amino acids. In germline, CDR1 is LNHDA, CDR2 SQIVND (reference sequence). Supplemented by reference TRBV19 and TRBJ2-1, the full variable domain reads DGGITQSPKYLFRKEGQNVTLSCEQNLNHDAMYWYRQDPGQGLRLIYYSQIVNDFQKGDIAEGYSVSREKKESFPLTVTSAQKNPTAFYLCASSTPSARGYNEQFFGPGTRLTVL.